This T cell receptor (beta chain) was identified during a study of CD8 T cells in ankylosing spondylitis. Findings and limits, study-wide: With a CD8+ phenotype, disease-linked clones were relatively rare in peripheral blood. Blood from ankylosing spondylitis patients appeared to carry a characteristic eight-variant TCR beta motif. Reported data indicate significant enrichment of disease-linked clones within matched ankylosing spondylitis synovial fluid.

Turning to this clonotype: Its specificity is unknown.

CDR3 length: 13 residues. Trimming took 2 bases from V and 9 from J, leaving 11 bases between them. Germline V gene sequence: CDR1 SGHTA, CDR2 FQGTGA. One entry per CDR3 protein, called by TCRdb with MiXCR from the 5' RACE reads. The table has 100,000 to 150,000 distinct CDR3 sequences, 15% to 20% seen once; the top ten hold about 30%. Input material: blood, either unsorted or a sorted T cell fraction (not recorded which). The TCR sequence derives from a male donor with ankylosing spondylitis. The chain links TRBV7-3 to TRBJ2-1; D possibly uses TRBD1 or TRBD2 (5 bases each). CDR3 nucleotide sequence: TGTGCCAGCAGCTTATTGGGGGATTTTGAGCAGTTCTTC. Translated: CASSLLGDFEQFF.